The 22 T cell receptor beta chains reported below all come from one sample, sequenced in a study of cytomegalovirus exposure and HLA in healthy donors. The primer mix had 60 Vbeta and 13 Jbeta primers. Assay: immunoSEQ multiplex PCR; the TCRdb copy retains only in-frame clones and omits some. The sample includes hundreds of thousands of clones, almost 70% seen only once; the top ten take 2.6%. Material: PBMCs. These receptors all come from a middle-aged man in good health and CMV-seropositive.

Written as DNA, the CDR3 is TGTGCCAGCAGCGGCAGGACAGGTTCAAGGTCTGGGAGCACTGAAGCTTTCTTT. It encodes CASSGRTGSRSGSTEAFF. The chain recombines TRBV7-8 with TRBJ1-1, with 7 bases lining up with TRBD1. Germline V lookup: CDR1 SGHVS, CDR2 FQNEAQ. The CDR3 contains 18 residues. Trimming removed 5 bases from V and 4 bases from J; junction bases left unmatched: 19.

The rearrangement joins TRBV7-9 to TRBJ2-7, with TRBD1 identical over 10 bases. V was clipped by 5 bases and J by 3 bases; unmatched bases: 13. CDR1 and CDR2 (germline): SEHNR, FQNEAQ (reference sequence). CDR3 length: 17 residues. CDR3 coding DNA: TGTGCCAGCAGCCCTGGAGGGGCGGGACAGGGGTTCTACGAGCAGTACTTC. Its protein is CASSPGGAGQGFYEQYF.

A single count supports this clone. The chain couples TRBV4-3 to TRBJ2-3; TRBD2 aligns across 12 bases. The CDR3 covers 16 residues. Per the germline V gene, CDR1 is LGHNA and CDR2 is YSLEER. The ends lost 5 bases at V and 6 bases at J; junction bases unmatched: 9. The CDR3 protein is CASSSWTSGVGDTQYF. DNA of the CDR3: TGCGCCAGCAGCTCCTGGACTAGCGGGGTTGGGGATACGCAGTATTTT.

This clone was seen just once. The chain joins TRBV19 to TRBJ1-6; D is ambiguous. The CDR3 sequence is 13 residues long. Germline V gene sequence: CDR1 LNHDA, CDR2 SQIVND (reference sequence). Trimming left V 3 bases short and J 7 bases short, with 7 bases between. The CDR3 loop is CASSIFQNSPLHF. The CDR3 DNA sequence: TGTGCCAGTAGTATTTTTCAGAATTCACCCCTCCACTTT. The full variable domain, its missing parts supplied by reference TRBV19 and TRBJ1-6, is DGGITQSPKYLFRKEGQNVTLSCEQNLNHDAMYWYRQDPGQGLRLIYYSQIVNDFQKGDIAEGYSVSREKKESFPLTVTSAQKNPTAFYLCASSIFQNSPLHFGNGTRLTVT.

The rearrangement joins TRBV19 to TRBJ2-1, with 8 bases matching TRBD2. Germline V CDR1 and CDR2: LNHDA, SQIVND (reference sequence). The CDR3 consists of 15 residues. The trim removed 2 bases at V and 7 bases at J, leaving 7 bases unmatched. The CDR3 sequence is CASSITSGGGNEQFF. The CDR3 coding sequence is TGTGCCAGTAGTATAACGAGCGGGGGCGGGAATGAGCAGTTCTTC.

This clone was counted once. The chain uses TRBV5-6 and TRBJ1-1; D is possibly TRBD1 (6 bases). V lost 4 bases and J 5 bases, leaving 18 bases between the germline ends. The CDR3 extends over 15 amino acids. The V gene's germline CDR1 is SGHDT and CDR2 YYEEEE. The chain's CDR3 is CASSPQTGEGTEAFF. DNA for the CDR3: TGTGCCAGCAGCCCACAGACAGGAGAAGGAACTGAAGCTTTCTTT.

The genes are TRBV4-1 and TRBJ1-1; no clear D gene. The germline V and J ends were trimmed by 1 base and 1 base, with 7 bases remaining between them. This CDR3 has 14 residues. From germline, CDR1 is MGHRA and CDR2 YSYEKL. The CDR3 DNA is TGCGCCAGCAGCCAAGGCGGGTCGAACACTGAAGCTTTCTTT. It encodes CASSQGGSNTEAFF.

This CDR3 is CASSTNLRPPKNIQYF. Here the CDR3 DNA reads TGTGCCAGTAGTACAAACTTGCGCCCACCCAAAAACATTCAGTACTTC. The chain combines TRBV19 with TRBJ2-4; D call uncertain. Germline-derived CDR1 and CDR2 are LNHDA and SQIVND (reference sequence). V lost 4 bases and J lost 2, with 15 bases in between. CDR3 length: 16 amino acids.

This chain connects TRBV6-5 to TRBJ2-7; 12 bases are shared with TRBD2. CDR3 length: 13 amino acids. Trimming removed 5 bases from V and 7 bases from J; junction bases left unmatched: 3. Germline CDR1 and CDR2: MNHEY and SVGAGI. The CDR3 coding sequence is TGTGCCAGCAGTGTCGGACTAGCGGGGGAGCAGTACTTC. This gives the protein CASSVGLAGEQYF.

This clone has a handful of counts. The chain joins TRBV2 to TRBJ2-7, with 10 bases lining up with TRBD1. The junction had 5 bases not matched to a gene; V was cut back by 6 bases and J by 3 bases. Germline V CDR1 and CDR2: SNHLY, FYNNEI. The CDR3 is made up of 14 amino acids. CDR3 coding DNA: TGTGCCAGCAGAAGGGACAGGGGAGACTACGAGCAGTACTTC. The encoded protein is CASRRDRGDYEQYF.

This clone was observed a few times. This chain joins TRBV2 and TRBJ1-4; no definite D call. V shed 2 bases and J shed 8 bases, with 15 bases lying between them. The CDR3 runs 15 residues. CDR1 is SNHLY and CDR2 is FYNNEI in the germline V gene. CDR3 protein: CASSETGIGAEKLFF. CDR3 bases: TGTGCCAGCAGTGAAACTGGTATTGGTGCGGAAAAACTGTTTTTT.

The rearrangement uses TRBV11-2 and TRBJ2-7; TRBD2 agrees at 7 bases. CDR1 and CDR2 (germline): SGHAT, FQNNGV. This CDR3 comprises 14 residues. The V and J ends lost 5 bases and 1 base, in that order; junction bases with no gene match: 5. Here the CDR3 DNA reads TGTGCCAGCAGCGCTAGCGGTTCGTCCTACGAGCAGTACTTC. This gives the protein CASSASGSSYEQYF.

This clone was seen only once. The genes are TRBV6-1 and TRBJ1-5; D remains ambiguous. Germline V gene sequence: CDR1 MNHNS, CDR2 SASEGT. Trimming removed 0 bases at V and 3 bases at J, with 6 bases between. CDR3 length: 14 amino acids. The CDR3: CASSEALLNQPQHF. CDR3 DNA sequence: TGTGCCAGCAGTGAAGCTCTCCTCAATCAGCCCCAGCATTTT.

The rearrangement uses TRBV19 and TRBJ2-7, with a weak D call TRBD1 (6 bases). V was trimmed by 5 bases and J by 2 bases, leaving 22 bases between them. In germline, CDR1 is LNHDA, CDR2 SQIVND (reference sequence). This CDR3 has 17 amino acids. The CDR3 coding sequence is TGTGCCAGTAGTCCCCTGGGGGCCGGACAGCGGACCTACGAGCAGTACTTC. Residues: CASSPLGAGQRTYEQYF. Full variable domain (outside the CDR3, taken from reference TRBV19 and TRBJ2-7): DGGITQSPKYLFRKEGQNVTLSCEQNLNHDAMYWYRQDPGQGLRLIYYSQIVNDFQKGDIAEGYSVSREKKESFPLTVTSAQKNPTAFYLCASSPLGAGQRTYEQYFGPGTRLTVT.

The chain has TRBV6-5 and TRBJ2-1, with 9 bases that match TRBD2. J lost 9 bases, V lost 0 bases, and 6 bases had no gene match. This CDR3 spans 15 amino acids. Germline CDR1 is MNHEY and CDR2 is SVGAGI. The CDR3 DNA sequence: TGTGCCAGCAGTTACTCGGCGCTAGCGGGGCCTGAGCAGTTCTTC. It yields the protein CASSYSALAGPEQFF.

This sequence joins TRBV2 and TRBJ1-2, with TRBD1 matching 12 bases. Germline CDR1 and CDR2: SNHLY and FYNNEI. Trimming cost V 8 bases and J 7 bases; bases outside gene matches: 5. This CDR3 has 13 residues. The CDR3 DNA sequence: TGTGCCAGCGGGGACAGGGGGCTGGTTGGCTACACCTTC. Protein: CASGDRGLVGYTF.

This clone was counted a few times. The chain recombines TRBV5-1 with TRBJ2-7; D is perhaps TRBD2 (5 bases). In germline, CDR1 is SGHRS, CDR2 YFSETQ. V lost 4 bases, J lost 7 bases, and 12 bases lay in between. This CDR3 contains 12 residues. In DNA form, the CDR3 reads TGCGCCAGCAGCAACGGGATGGGGGAGCAGTACTTC. This sequence encodes CASSNGMGEQYF.

This clone showed up just once. V and J are TRBV11-2 and TRBJ1-6; 8 positions agree with TRBD1. Germline V gives CDR1 SGHAT, CDR2 FQNNGV. With V trimmed by 3 bases and J by 7 bases, 5 bases remained unmatched. This CDR3 contains 15 residues. CDR3 nucleotide sequence: TGTGCCAGCAGCTTTTCCGGACAGGGAAATTCACCCCTCCACTTT. Translation gives CASSFSGQGNSPLHF.

This clone was seen a few times. The gene calls are TRBV6-1 and TRBJ1-6; D remains unclear. Germline loops: CDR1 MNHNS, CDR2 SASEGT. The V and J ends lost 4 bases and 7 bases respectively, with 11 bases between them. The CDR3 spans 14 residues. The chain's CDR3 is CASSVQAFNSPLHF. CDR3 nucleotides: TGTGCCAGCAGTGTTCAGGCATTCAATTCACCCCTCCACTTT.

The CDR3 nucleotides read TGTGCCAGCAGCTTGGTGGTCTCTACCACAGATACGCAGTATTTT. Protein sequence: CASSLVVSTTDTQYF. The rearrangement links TRBV5-4 to TRBJ2-3; D remains unclear. Germline values: CDR1 SGHNT, CDR2 YYREEE (reference sequence). V was clipped by 0 bases and J by 2 bases, with 10 bases between them. The CDR3 has 15 amino acids.

The chain carries TRBV10-3 and TRBJ1-5, with D maybe TRBD1 (6 bases). CDR1 and CDR2 from the germline V gene are ENHRY and SYGVKD. The CDR3 runs to 15 residues. The V gene lost 0 bases and the J gene lost 4 bases, with 10 bases spanning the gap. Written as DNA, the CDR3 is TGTGCCATCAGTGAGTCGAGGGACACTAATCAGCCCCAGCATTTT. Translating gives CAISESRDTNQPQHF.

J is TRBJ2-3 and V is TRBV5-8; 15 bases are shared with TRBD2. V trimming: 3 bases; J trimming: 2 bases; junction bases outside the gene matches: 4. Germline lookup yields CDR1 SGHTS and CDR2 YDEGEE. CDR3 length equals 17 residues. CDR3 sequence: CASSSGTSGGSTDTQYF. CDR3 in DNA: TGTGCCAGCAGCTCAGGGACTAGCGGGGGGTCCACAGATACGCAGTATTTT.